A selection of T cell receptor beta chains follows, all from one sample in a study of T cell clusters in autoimmune cytopenias. TCRdb reworked the multiplex PCR reads into one entry per CDR3 protein, no DNA. Its table lists some 3,100 distinct CDR3 sequences. The sample consisted of peripheral blood. The receptors shown here come from a human donor with an autoimmune cytopenia or autoimmune hepatitis (not recorded which). Each CDR3 is given with its conserved first and last residue. A clone size is listed for some rows: how often the clone was seen (once, few, many), or a class if it is expanded.

J gene | V gene | clone size | CDR3 protein
TRBJ2-7 | TRBV18 | NA | CASSTRTSGTYEQYF
TRBJ2-3 | TRBV11-3 | medium-sized | CASSWTTSGGTDTQYF
TRBJ2-2 | TRBV6-5 | medium-sized | CASRGQGFGELFF
TRBJ1-2 | TRBV5-4 | NA | CASSLDGTGGAGGYTF
TRBJ1-5 | TRBV15 | NA | CATSRGTGFNQPQHF
TRBJ2-6 | TRBV13 | medium-sized | CASSPQGAGANVLTF
TRBJ2-3 | TRBV13 | medium-sized | CASSPREVRGDTQYF
TRBJ2-2 | TRBV11-3 | medium-sized | CASSTGEQGWTGELFF
TRBJ1-2 | TRBV19 | medium-sized | CASSKTGMGYGYTF
TRBJ1-1 | TRBV19 | medium-sized | CASSIQGGNTEAFF
TRBJ2-5 | TRBV13 | NA | CASSSRSPETQYF
TRBJ1-6 | TRBV15 | medium-sized | CATSRDTRQGGSPLHF
TRBJ2-5 | TRBV15 | medium-sized | CATSNGRLAGGMETQYF
TRBJ2-7 | TRBV6-5 | medium-sized | CASSEVGDPSYEQYF
TRBJ2-1 | TRBV27 | medium-sized | CASSLSGGSYNEQFF
TRBJ1-2 | TRBV19 | medium-sized | CASRSQGNYGYTF
TRBJ2-1 | TRBV5-6 | NA | CASSLRPRSYNEQFF
TRBJ2-7 | TRBV6-2/TRBV6-3 | NA | CASRTSGSYEQYF
TRBJ2-1 | TRBV11-3 | NA | CASSLDRGNEQFF
TRBJ2-7 | TRBV29-1 | large | CSVVLTSSYEQYF
TRBJ1-1 | TRBV30 | NA | CAWTLGARGLAEAFF
TRBJ2-1 | TRBV29-1 | medium-sized | CSARLAGGNNEQFF
TRBJ2-7 | TRBV5-4 | medium-sized | CASSLATGFYEQYF
TRBJ2-2 | TRBV10-3 | NA | CALLAVNTGELFF
TRBJ2-3 | TRBV11-3 | NA | CASSLTSRPTDTQYF
TRBJ1-2 | TRBV5-6 | NA | CASSLDNGNGYTF
TRBJ2-7 | TRBV6-1 | NA | CASSVAAYLYEQYF
TRBJ1-1 | TRBV19 | medium-sized | CASSTRAGTTEAFF
TRBJ1-6 | TRBV6-2/TRBV6-3 | NA | CASSYVAKNSPLHF
TRBJ2-7 | TRBV6-5 | medium-sized | CASGQRIGLDEQYF
TRBJ1-4 | TRBV11-3 | medium-sized | CASSVATTNEKLFF
TRBJ1-1 | TRBV11-3 | medium-sized | CASSREVMNTEAFF
TRBJ1-4 | TRBV6-5 | NA | CASSYFSQGSNEKLFF
TRBJ1-5 | TRBV12-3/TRBV12-4 | medium-sized | CASSPGGPNQPQHF
TRBJ2-5 | TRBV11-3 | NA | CASSLGAQETQYF
TRBJ2-2 | TRBV15 | medium-sized | CATSRVLAAGELFF
TRBJ2-7 | TRBV6-5 | medium-sized | CASRPLLGGTAEQYF
TRBJ1-2 | TRBV19 | medium-sized | CASRDRGSLYGYTF
TRBJ2-7 | TRBV12-3/TRBV12-4 | medium-sized | CASSRTGGEQYF
TRBJ2-5 | TRBV15 | medium-sized | CATSRVGGLVETQYF
TRBJ1-6 | TRBV6-2/TRBV6-3 | NA | CASSPTTKSPLHF
TRBJ1-1 | TRBV29-1 | medium-sized | CSVEGVPNTEAFF
TRBJ2-7 | TRBV10-3 | medium-sized | CAISPGTAEQYF